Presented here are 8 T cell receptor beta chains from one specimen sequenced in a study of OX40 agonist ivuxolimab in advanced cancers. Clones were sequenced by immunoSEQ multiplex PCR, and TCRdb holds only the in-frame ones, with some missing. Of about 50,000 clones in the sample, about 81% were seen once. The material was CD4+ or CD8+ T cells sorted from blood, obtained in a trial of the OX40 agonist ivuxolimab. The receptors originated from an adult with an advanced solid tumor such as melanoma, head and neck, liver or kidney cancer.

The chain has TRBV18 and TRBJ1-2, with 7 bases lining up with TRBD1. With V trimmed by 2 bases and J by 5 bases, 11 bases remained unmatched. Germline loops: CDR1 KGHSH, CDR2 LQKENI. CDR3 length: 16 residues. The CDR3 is CASSPFEGAIGYGYTF. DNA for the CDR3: TGTGCCAGCTCACCATTCGAGGGGGCCATAGGGTATGGCTACACCTTC.

The CDR3 DNA is TGTGCCAGCAGTGACTCGAAGGTCAGGCAGAGCTCCTACAATGAGCAGTTCTTC. As protein: CASSDSKVRQSSYNEQFF. J is TRBJ2-1 and V is TRBV6-4; D is uncertain. The CDR3 consists of 18 residues. The germline V gene encodes CDR1 MRHNA and CDR2 SNTAGT. Trimming took off 0 bases at V and 0 bases at J, with 15 bases between the two ends.

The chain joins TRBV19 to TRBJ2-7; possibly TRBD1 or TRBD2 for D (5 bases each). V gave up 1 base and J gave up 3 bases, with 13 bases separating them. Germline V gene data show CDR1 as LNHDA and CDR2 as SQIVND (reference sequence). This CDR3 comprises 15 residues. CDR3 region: CASSIGWGIHYEQYF. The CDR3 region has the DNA TGTGCCAGTAGTATAGGGTGGGGGATTCACTACGAGCAGTACTTC.

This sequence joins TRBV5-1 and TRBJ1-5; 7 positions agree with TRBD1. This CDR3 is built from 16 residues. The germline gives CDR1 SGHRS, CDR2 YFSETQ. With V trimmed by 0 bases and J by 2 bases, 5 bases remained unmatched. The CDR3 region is CASSLVAGGGNQPQHF. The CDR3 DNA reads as TGCGCCAGCAGCTTGGTTGCAGGGGGGGGCAATCAGCCCCAGCATTTT.

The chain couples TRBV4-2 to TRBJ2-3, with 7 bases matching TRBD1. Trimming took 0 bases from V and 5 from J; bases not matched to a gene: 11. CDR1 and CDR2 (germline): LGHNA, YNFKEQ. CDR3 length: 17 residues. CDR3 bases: TGTGCCAGCAGCCAAGATGAACAGGCGACAGGGATAGATACGCAGTATTTT. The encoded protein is CASSQDEQATGIDTQYF.

CDR3 loop: CASSLAPYDTKYEQYF. CDR3 DNA sequence: TGTGCCAGCAGTTTAGCACCCTACGACACGAAGTACGAGCAGTACTTC. The rearrangement joins TRBV28 to TRBJ2-7; D unclear. The germline CDR1 and CDR2 sequences are MDHEN and SYDVKM. This CDR3 comprises 16 residues. Trimming removed 2 bases at V and 4 bases at J, with 18 bases between.

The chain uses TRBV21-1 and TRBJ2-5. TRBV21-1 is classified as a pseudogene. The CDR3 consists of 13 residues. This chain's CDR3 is CASSKALWETQYF. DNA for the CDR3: TGTGCCAGCAGCAAAGCGCTCTGGGAGACCCAGTACTTC.

The CDR3 DNA reads TGTGCCAGAGGGGGCAGTAGAACTAATGAAAAACTGTTTTTT. Its translation: CARGGSRTNEKLFF. The genes are TRBV2 and TRBJ1-4; 7 bases fit TRBD1. The CDR3 contains 14 residues. Per the germline V gene, CDR1 is SNHLY and CDR2 is FYNNEI. With 9 bases clipped from V and 1 base from J, the junction kept 5 bases outside the gene matches. The complete variable domain, with remaining parts taken from reference TRBV2 and TRBJ1-4, reads EPEVTQTPSHQVTQMGQEVILRCVPISNHLYFYWYRQILGQKVEFLVSFYNNEISEKSEIFDDQFSVERPDGSNFTLKIRSTKLEDSAMYFCARGGSRTNEKLFFGSGTQLSVL.